This T cell receptor (beta chain) came from a study of T cells in women clearing cervical HPV infection (dated by TCRdb to between 2018 and 2020). Background for the entire study: The cases were approximately 25 women with histologically confirmed HPV16-related CIN3 or worse, and 2 of these cases were invasive cancers. Cases had a median age of around 32 years compared with 38 for controls, and baseline characteristics showed no significant differences between the groups. Among cases, blood sampling occurred a median of about 150 days after lesion detection, with an interquartile range of about 90 to 230 days. Cases and controls were matched on age within five years and on year of sample collection. Blood from cases was collected at the visit where the lesion was first found, while blood from controls was collected once the infection could no longer be detected. This exploratory proof-of-principle case-control study, nested within the Guanacaste HPV Natural History Study in Costa Rica, compared TCR repertoires among women with different cervical HPV16 outcomes. In the parent cohort, some 10,000 women aged 18 or older were enrolled in Guanacaste, Costa Rica, during about 1992 to 1994 and were followed for seven years. As quality controls, five blinded duplicates were added to each group, bringing the total to 60 or so samples made up of some 50 participants and approximately ten replicates. Since HLA typing was available for only a few women, HLA type could not be ruled out as a confounder. Controls were over 20 women whose single incident HPV16 infection cleared within 12 months without precancer or cancer developing.

Every participant had a single incident cervical HPV16 infection, and prevalent HPV16 infections were excluded. Cervical HPV DNA was detected with MY09/MY11 PCR, and genotyping was done by dot-blot hybridization. Roughly 16 mL of heparinized blood were centrifuged, and the buffy coat was split into aliquots, frozen at -30 degrees C, and then kept at -80 degrees C. Genomic DNA was extracted from buffy coat specimens using QIAGEN kits. Overall study results and their limits: Lower TRBV6-7 relative abundance was observed in cases than in controls (around 0.1% versus 0.15%; Bonferroni P = 0.0008). Whether associations preceded infection or resulted from infection could not be shown with the cross-sectional design, and effector/memory subsets and HPV-specific T cells were not isolated. By combining richness with V gene abundances, random forest classifiers separated cases from controls with an estimated AUC of less than 0.85. Because the number of T cells per sample was unknown, the richness differences could reflect varying T-cell content rather than repertoire biology. CIN3+ cases had significantly higher TCR repertoire richness than controls across sequencing depths, but evenness did not differ between the groups.

V is cut back by 4 bases and J by 0 bases, with 5 bases in the junction unmatched. The CDR3 spans 16 residues, from the cysteine through the phenylalanine. Only the CDR3 bases that were read are kept: 39 of them, in frame from base 1. As encoded in the germline V gene, CDR1 is KGHSH while CDR2 is LQKENI. TCR beta CDR3 regions were amplified by multiplex PCR using the immunoSEQ assay from an average of roughly 1,200 ng genomic DNA per sample. The assay corrected primer bias using a complete synthetic TCR repertoire to establish an amplification baseline. The amplicons were sequenced on the Illumina platform. Under the source paper's analysis protocol: Sequences were error-corrected by clustering with frequency ratios and a modified nearest-neighbor algorithm and were then analyzed in the immunoSEQ Analyzer with IMGT gene definitions. At each rarefaction depth, TCR richness and evenness were averaged across 20 rarefaction repeats, and any sample with fewer sequences than the depth was left out. Wilcoxon rank sum tests with FDR correction were used to compare V, D and J gene relative abundances between the groups. For the blinded duplicates, the intraclass correlation was 90% to 97% for TCR richness and averaged about 76% across around 61 gene segments. TCRdb took over this immuneACCESS table, retaining in-frame rearrangements with V and J assigned. Such tables are incomplete; in checked studies, under half of the missing clones stem from an unresolved V gene, and the remainder is unexplained. V and J calls and clone size are as listed in that table; D and trimming were resolved from the DNA. The table for this sample shows around 31,000 clones. The ten largest clonotypes hold 3.5% to 5% of the sample.

Note on this clone: Its antigen has not been determined. The observed sequence ends 3 residues before the CDR3 terminus, with the missing tail filled in from the germline J gene.

The sequence is built from TRBV18 and TRBJ1-4, with 7 bases aligning to TRBD1. The sequenced material came from blood buffy coat. The TCR sequence derives from a woman aged 18 to 75 with a cervical HPV16 infection that either progressed to CIN3+ or cleared (not recorded which). The CDR3: CASSQSGQATNEKLFF. CDR3 bases read: TGTGCCAGCTCACAATCCGGACAGGCAACTAATGAAAAA. Here the CDR3 is joined to the reference TRBV18 and TRBJ1-4 genes, and the full variable domain is: NAGVMQNPRHLVRRRGQEARLRCSPMKGHSHVYWYRQLPEEGLKFMVYLQKENIIDESGMPKERFSAEFPKEGPSILRIQQVVRGDSAAYFCASSQSGQATNEKLFFGSGTQLSVL.